The next 5 T cell receptor beta chains were all read from a single sample in a study of T cell responses to AZD1222 COVID-19 vaccine. Profiled with immunoSEQ multiplex PCR; TCRdb holds only in-frame clones, not every one. This sample carries around 150,000 clones, about four fifths of them seen once, and the ten largest clones take over 4%. The source was peripheral blood, collected on day 0 of AZD1222 vaccination. Every receptor here comes from an adult in good health.

J is TRBJ1-3 and V is TRBV3-1 (or the pseudogene TRBV3-2); no reliable D call. Trimming cost V 4 bases and J 0 bases, with 13 bases left between them. In germline, CDR1 is LGHDT, CDR2 YNNKEL (reference sequence). This CDR3 is built from 16 residues. The CDR3 DNA sequence: TGTGCCAGCAGCCCACTATCTGGGCTCTCTGGAAACACCATATATTTT. This codes for CASSPLSGLSGNTIYF.

V gene TRBV28 combines with J gene TRBJ1-2; no clear D. This CDR3 has 14 residues. Germline V gene sequence: CDR1 MDHEN, CDR2 SYDVKM. Trimming removed 10 bases from V and 0 bases from J, with 15 bases in between. The DNA for the CDR3 is TGTGCCATCCGACTCAATCTAGCTAACTATGGCTACACCTTC. Its translation is CAIRLNLANYGYTF.

The CDR3 DNA is TGTGCCAGTAGTATTAGAGGACAGGGGAACACTGAAGCTTTCTTT. Translation gives CASSIRGQGNTEAFF. V usage is TRBV19 and J usage is TRBJ1-1, with TRBD1 matching over 8 bases. The length of the CDR3 is 15 residues. Trimming removed 3 bases from V and 1 base from J; junction bases left unmatched: 4. Germline V gives CDR1 LNHDA, CDR2 SQIVND (reference sequence).

This chain uses TRBV11-2 with TRBJ2-7; D is possibly TRBD2 (5 bases). The V and J ends lost 1 base and 3 bases respectively, with 13 bases between them. CDR3 length equals 15 residues. Germline loops: CDR1 SGHAT, CDR2 FQNNGV. CDR3 in DNA: TGTGCCAGCAGCTTAGCGTGGGGAGTCGACTACGAGCAGTACTTC. It yields the protein CASSLAWGVDYEQYF.

The J gene is TRBJ1-3, the V gene TRBV5-1, with D hard to call. This CDR3 region has 14 residues. The V end was cut by 2 bases, the J end by 4 bases, with 10 bases between. Germline V lookup: CDR1 SGHRS, CDR2 YFSETQ. CDR3 nucleotide sequence: TGCGCCAGCAGCTTTGAGGGTTCCGGAAACACCATATATTTT. Protein product: CASSFEGSGNTIYF.